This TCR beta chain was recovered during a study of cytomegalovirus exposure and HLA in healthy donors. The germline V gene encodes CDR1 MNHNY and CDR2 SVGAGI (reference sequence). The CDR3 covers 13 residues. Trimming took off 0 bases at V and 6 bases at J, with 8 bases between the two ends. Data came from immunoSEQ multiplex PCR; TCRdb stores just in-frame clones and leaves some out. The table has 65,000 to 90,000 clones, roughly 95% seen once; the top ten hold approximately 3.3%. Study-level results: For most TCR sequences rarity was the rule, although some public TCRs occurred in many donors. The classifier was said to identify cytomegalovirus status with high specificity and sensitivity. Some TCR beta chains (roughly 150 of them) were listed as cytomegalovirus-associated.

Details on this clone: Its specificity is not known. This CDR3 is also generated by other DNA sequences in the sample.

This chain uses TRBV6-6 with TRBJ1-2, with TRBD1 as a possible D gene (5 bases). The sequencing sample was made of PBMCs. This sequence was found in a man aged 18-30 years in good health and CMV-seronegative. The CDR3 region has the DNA TGTGCCAGCAGTTACTCGCGGGGGGATGGCTACACCTTC. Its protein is CASSYSRGDGYTF.